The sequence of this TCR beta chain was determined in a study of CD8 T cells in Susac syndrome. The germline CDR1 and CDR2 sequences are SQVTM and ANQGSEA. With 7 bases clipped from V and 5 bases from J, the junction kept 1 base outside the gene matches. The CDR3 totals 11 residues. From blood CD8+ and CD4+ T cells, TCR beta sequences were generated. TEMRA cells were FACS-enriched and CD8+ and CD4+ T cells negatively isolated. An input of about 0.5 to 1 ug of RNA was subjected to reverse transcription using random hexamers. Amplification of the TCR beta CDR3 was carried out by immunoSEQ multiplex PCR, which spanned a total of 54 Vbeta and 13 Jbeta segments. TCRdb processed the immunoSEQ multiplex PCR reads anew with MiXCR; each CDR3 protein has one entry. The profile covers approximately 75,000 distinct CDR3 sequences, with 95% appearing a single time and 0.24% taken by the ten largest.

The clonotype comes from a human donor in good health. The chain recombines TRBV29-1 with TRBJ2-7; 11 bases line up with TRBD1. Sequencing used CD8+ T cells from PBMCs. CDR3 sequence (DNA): TGCAGCGGGACAGGGGGCAACGAGCAGTACTTC. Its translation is CSGTGGNEQYF.